Listed here is a single T cell receptor beta chain. Its antigen remains unidentified. Only in-frame clones appear in the TCRdb table, and some are missing; sequencing was by immunoSEQ multiplex PCR. The sample lists tens of thousands of clones, approximately 81% occurring once. This sample was taken from a study of PD-L1 blockade in urothelial cancer. The overall study: Blood was analyzed 3 weeks (second dose) and 6 weeks after treatment start. Study-level results: Better survival was predicted when blood TCR clonality before treatment fell below the median.

Looked up from germline, CDR1 is SEHNR and CDR2 is FQNEAQ (reference sequence). The CDR3 is made up of 13 amino acids. Trimming at V came to 10 bases and at J to 2 bases, leaving 5 bases not matched to a gene. Described time point: peripheral blood 6 weeks after treatment start. Diagnoses among patients were locally advanced or metastatic urothelial carcinoma. The receptor comes from a man aged 65 to 79 with urothelial cancer. The input for sequencing was PBMCs, taken around atezolizumab (anti-PD-L1) treatment. The chain has TRBV7-9 and TRBJ1-1, with 9 bases fitting TRBD1. The CDR3 DNA sequence: TGTGCCATCACAGGGGGCCGTAACACTGAAGCTTTCTTT. Protein: CAITGGRNTEAFF.